This entry lists 27 T cell receptor beta chains sequenced from one sample in a study of T cells expressing NK-cell markers. TCRdb re-called the 5' RACE reads; every CDR3 protein appears as one record, without DNA. The sample's table shows hundreds of thousands of distinct CDR3 sequences. Sequencing was done on a sample of blood T cells: a sorted CD56 or NKG2C T cell subset, CD4+ or CD8+ T cells, or bulk PBMC T cells (not recorded which). These receptors all stem from a man younger than 35 in good health.

The rearrangement joins TRBV5-5 to TRBJ2-1; TCRdb outputs TRBD1, but without DNA this stays unchecked. Germline V gives CDR1 SGHKS, CDR2 YYEKEE (reference sequence). This CDR3 spans 15 amino acids. The CDR3 is CASSLEVRDGNEQFF.

CDR3 region: CASSVSSGGSYEQYF. The chain has TRBV18 and TRBJ2-7; TCRdb designates TRBD2, a call that cannot be tested without DNA. Germline CDR1 is KGHSH and CDR2 is LQKENI. The CDR3 extends over 15 amino acids.

J is TRBJ2-1 and V is TRBV20-1; the TRBD2 assignment by TCRdb is unverifiable without DNA. The V gene's germline CDR1 is DFQATT and CDR2 SNEGSKA (reference sequence). The CDR3 has 21 residues. CDR3 protein: CSARVWQGGSAGLVSYNEQFF.

The chain has TRBV30 and TRBJ1-3; without DNA, the TCRdb call of TRBD1 cannot be checked. The CDR3 is 12 residues long. The germline V gene has CDR1 GTSNPN and CDR2 SVGIG (reference sequence). CDR3 sequence: CAGGPVGNTIYF.

The chain combines TRBV12-3 or TRBV12-4 with TRBJ2-4; without DNA, the TCRdb call of TRBD2 cannot be checked. This CDR3 region has 14 residues. The CDR3 spells CASSLVLAGAGQYF.

The rearrangement joins TRBV9 to TRBJ1-2. The length of the CDR3 is 12 residues. Germline loops: CDR1 SGDLS, CDR2 YYNGEE. The CDR3 protein is CASSVTHGGYTF.

V usage is TRBV4-1 and J usage is TRBJ2-1; TCRdb lists TRBD2, though no DNA is available to test this call. CDR3 length equals 13 residues. Germline V lookup: CDR1 MGHRA, CDR2 YSYEKL. The CDR3 loop reads CASSQEGLPKQFF.

V and J are TRBV15 and TRBJ2-1; TCRdb gives TRBD2 as the D gene, but with no DNA this cannot be confirmed. The germline gives CDR1 LNHNV, CDR2 YYDKDF (reference sequence). The CDR3 length is 16 residues. The CDR3 spells CATSRRLAGGEDEQFF.

The chain carries TRBV12-5 and TRBJ2-4; TCRdb selects TRBD1, and the lack of DNA leaves this call unchecked. The CDR3 is made up of 12 amino acids. In germline, CDR1 is LGHNT, CDR2 FRNRAP. The CDR3 sequence is CASGLDRGRVYF.

V and J are TRBV20-1 and TRBJ2-1; TCRdb designates TRBD1, a call that cannot be tested without DNA. Germline V gives CDR1 DFQATT, CDR2 SNEGSKA (reference sequence). CDR3 length: 13 amino acids. The CDR3 reads CSAPQTDYNEQFF.

This sequence joins TRBV12-3 or TRBV12-4 and TRBJ2-1; the D call of TRBD2 rests on TCRdb alone, since no DNA is present to check it. The CDR3 spans 16 residues. The CDR3 protein is CASTWGLAGVSNEQFF.

The rearrangement uses TRBV12-3 or TRBV12-4 and TRBJ1-1; absent DNA, TCRdb's TRBD1 call cannot be checked. This CDR3 spans 17 amino acids. The chain's CDR3 is CASSTQTGGAGGSEAFF.

This rearrangement joins TRBV20-1 to TRBJ1-1; the TCRdb call, TRBD1, lacks DNA for checking. Germline lookup yields CDR1 DFQATT and CDR2 SNEGSKA (reference sequence). The CDR3 has 15 residues. The CDR3 loop is CSADPGTLRDTEAFF.

CDR3 in amino acids: CASRAGGLSYNEQFF. J is TRBJ2-1 and V is TRBV12-3 or TRBV12-4; lacking DNA, the TRBD2 call made by TCRdb goes unchecked. The CDR3 runs 15 residues.

This rearrangement joins TRBV4-3 to TRBJ2-5; TCRdb designates TRBD2, a call that cannot be tested without DNA. The germline V gene has CDR1 LGHNA and CDR2 YSLEER. The CDR3 loop spans 17 amino acids. CDR3: CASSQDREGGGKETQYF.

This chain connects TRBV29-1 to TRBJ2-5; the TCRdb D gene call, TRBD2, has no DNA to confirm it. The germline gives CDR1 SQVTM, CDR2 ANQGSEA. The length of the CDR3 is 13 residues. The CDR3 loop reads CSAGIAAQETQYF.

The rearrangement uses TRBV28 and TRBJ2-3; TCRdb picks TRBD1, but there is no DNA to check that call. The CDR3 spans 15 residues. Germline CDR1 reads MDHEN; CDR2 reads SYDVKM. The CDR3 spells CASSTGTGKPHTQYF.

The rearrangement uses TRBV5-5 and TRBJ2-6. The CDR3 sequence is 16 residues long. Germline values: CDR1 SGHKS, CDR2 YYEKEE (reference sequence). This chain's CDR3 is CASSLVVGAGANVLTF.

The CDR3 sequence is CASSESYRATRETQYF. The rearrangement joins TRBV10-2 to TRBJ2-5; without DNA, the TCRdb call of TRBD1 cannot be checked. The CDR3 spans 16 residues. Germline V gives CDR1 WSHSY, CDR2 SAAADI.

The CDR3: CASSFRTGVVTGANVLTF. This chain uses TRBV11-2 with TRBJ2-6; with no DNA, the TCRdb D assignment of TRBD1 cannot be verified. Germline-derived CDR1 and CDR2 are SGHAT and FQNNGV. The CDR3 consists of 18 residues.

The J gene is TRBJ2-5, the V gene TRBV29-1; TCRdb calls TRBD2, which cannot be checked without DNA. The germline V gene has CDR1 SQVTM and CDR2 ANQGSEA. The CDR3 spans 15 residues. The CDR3 loop reads CSVEPGLARWETQYF.

J is TRBJ1-6 and V is TRBV29-1; TCRdb proposes TRBD1, but this gene call is untestable without DNA. CDR3 size: 13 residues. Per the germline V gene, CDR1 is SQVTM and CDR2 is ANQGSEA. The CDR3 reads CSASTGEASPLHF.

V is TRBV9 and J is TRBJ2-5; TCRdb's D call, TRBD2, is unchecked because there is no DNA. Germline V gene data show CDR1 as SGDLS and CDR2 as YYNGEE. The CDR3 sequence is 16 residues long. CDR3 residues: CASSVGGTSGQETQYF.

CDR3 residues: CASSLGGDAGFGNEQFF. This chain links TRBV7-7 with TRBJ2-1; TCRdb's D call, TRBD1, is unchecked because there is no DNA. This CDR3 has 17 residues. Germline values: CDR1 SSHAT, CDR2 FNYEAQ (reference sequence).

This chain joins TRBV7-2 and TRBJ2-1; the TRBD2 assignment by TCRdb is unverifiable without DNA. Per germline, CDR1 SGHTA and CDR2 FQGNSA. The CDR3 is made up of 12 amino acids. Here the CDR3 reads CASSLSGTSEFF.

This chain uses TRBV20-1 with TRBJ2-7; TCRdb names TRBD1, which stays unverified in the absence of DNA. This CDR3 is built from 12 residues. Germline CDR1 DFQATT, CDR2 SNEGSKA (reference sequence). The CDR3 sequence is CSARAGAFEQYF.

The chain joins TRBV29-1 to TRBJ1-1. This CDR3 spans 11 amino acids. Germline-derived CDR1 and CDR2 are SQVTM and ANQGSEA. CDR3 loop: CSVDQLRKAFF.